What follows describes a single T cell receptor (beta chain). This receptor's antigen is unknown. Base quality data are lacking; no much larger clone is found one base away. The cohort consisted of 666 healthy bone marrow donors. Cohort members were all nominally healthy when sampled, although unrecorded immune exposures were likely present. The donor was CMV seropositive and was included in the group of 270 or so seropositive cohort members. Each donor provided a peripheral blood sample, and peripheral blood mononuclear cells were used for TCR beta sequencing. Genomic DNA was extracted from the blood cell samples with the Qiagen DNeasy Blood Extraction Kit. This sample was included in a study of cytomegalovirus exposure and HLA in healthy donors (dated by TCRdb to 2015 to 2018). Regarding the study in general: An earlier analysis of some 620 of the donors reported approximately 280 Gb of sequence data and approximately 120 million unique TCR beta sequences obtained from approximately 180 million T cells. Of the approximately 400 genotyped donors, over 80% were placed in the genetic ancestry cluster associated with self-reported Caucasian donors. Four or five DR-DQ haplotypes were handled as single units for association and clustering because linkage in the cohort was strong. The study profiled the T cell repertoires of 500 to 800 subjects by immunosequencing and related them to cytomegalovirus serostatus. Along with the 666-subject first cohort, a separate validation cohort of over 90 different subjects was used. In an earlier analysis of 500 to 650 of the donors, high-throughput TCR beta sequencing was used to judge whether each TCR beta V gene segment behaved as functional or pseudogenic. Roughly 300 gigabases of sequencing data and tens of millions of unique TCR sequences were included in an early release covering around 600 HLA-typed donors. The aim of the study was to test whether cataloging public T cell receptors could identify signatures of past pathogen exposure. Across roughly 420 genotyped donors of the cohort, an average of approximately 220,000 unique TCR beta nucleotide sequences per donor were sequenced, and 15% to 20% of those sequences were non-productive. Donor age, sex, ethnicity and CMV serostatus were collected together with the repertoire data. HLA typing covered class I and class II loci at four-digit resolution. High-throughput TCR immunosequencing, statistical association of individual TCRs with disease status, and machine learning were combined to predict cytomegalovirus infection status. Genome-wide SNP genotypes for about 60% of the roughly 700 donors were used in a later genetic analysis, which treated that subset as a discovery cohort. Typing coverage varied by locus: about 620-640 donors for A, B, C, DRB1 and DQB1; 500 to 550 for DQA1; about 600 for DPA1; more than 450 for DPB1. Rather than drawing on any new phenotypic data, the later analysis identified candidate immune exposures from TCR beta sequences and the way those sequences occurred across donors. Every discovery cohort repertoire had been produced on one sequencing platform. In a later analysis, previously published TCR beta repertoires from 550 to 700 donors were re-analyzed and high-resolution HLA genotyping was added so that TCR occurrence patterns could be studied. What the research found in general, with its limitations: A few of the identified cytomegalovirus-associated TCR beta chains were confirmed in vitro to be specific for cytomegalovirus antigens. Sequencing depth was assumed to be roughly uniform across donors in the presence/absence analyses, though that assumption may not hold. The study listed around 160 TCR beta chains as associated with cytomegalovirus. In an earlier analysis of some 550 of the donors, most TCR beta V segments were observed in productive rearrangements about 87% or about 30% of the time, broadly matching IMGT annotations. According to the authors, the approach could potentially be generalized to other disease states and immunological phenotypes. In a later analysis, the rate of TCR association differed among HLA loci, with DRB1 alleles having the most associated TCRs and HLA-C alleles having the fewest. Strong co-occurrence of HLA alleles, especially DR and DQ, made assigning TCR associations to individual alleles difficult. Some IMGT-functional V segments, including TRBV6-2 and TRBV6-3, could not be told apart with the 87-base-pair reads, so those segments were excluded. This cohort had only TCR beta chains sequenced, and the lack of alpha or paired-chain data limited which features could be detected. Over 15 rarely observed V segments, including chromosome 9 orphons, were excluded from the earlier analysis of some 590 of the donors because counts were too low. A later genetic analysis reported fewer N-insertions in productive TCRs among donors in an Asian-associated ancestry cluster than the roughly 700-donor mean. A further reported finding was that TCR beta sequences accurately predicted the HLA-A and HLA-B alleles for most subjects in the first cohort. A group of highly shared sequence variants was considered likely to be a technical artifact of the sequencing pipeline. Specific HLA alleles were associated with around 18,000 TCR beta sequences at a false discovery rate of 0.05 in a later analysis. In a later analysis, HLA-associated TCR beta chains were found to be more clonally expanded and to have lower generation probabilities than equally common non-associated chains. HLA typing was unavailable for some donors at each locus, so association tests used only the typed subset. In a later analysis, several top co-occurrence clusters were reported to appear linked to parvovirus B19, influenza, CMV and Epstein-Barr virus. A later genetic analysis associated a missense DCLRE1C variant with V-gene and J-gene trimming of TCR beta chains, and an independent cohort replicated the association. Correlated functional status among segregating V segments might be attributable to linkage disequilibrium, but an unknown experimental factor could not be ruled out. The only immune exposure information available for the cohort was CMV serostatus. Most TCR sequences were seen in very few donors, while some public TCRs were found in many individuals. In both the original and validation cohorts, the classifier was reported to diagnose cytomegalovirus status with high specificity and sensitivity. In a later analysis, most CMV-associated TCR beta chains were found to appear HLA-restricted, with HLA associations seemingly driven largely by CMV exposure.

From V the trimming removes 5 bases and from J it removes 12 bases, while the gene matches leave 12 bases of the junction unaccounted for. Including cysteine and phenylalanine, the CDR3 has 13 amino acids. Of all the DNA, just the CDR3 is kept, 39 bases in frame from base 1. The germline V gene yields SQVTM for CDR1 and ANQGSEA for CDR2. Libraries were constructed by the immunoSEQ multiplex PCR assay. For the multiplex PCR, a mixture combining 60 forward primers for TCR Vbeta segments and 13 reverse primers for TCR Jbeta segments was used. A multiplex PCR assay on genomic DNA amplified the CDR3 region of rearranged TCR beta genes. On the Illumina HiSeq System, the amplified TCR beta libraries were sequenced as 87-base-pair reads. The paper's processing steps were these. A later analysis tallied tens of millions of unique TCR beta chains across the 666 repertoires, and some 10 million of those chains were shared by two or more donors. To remove PCR and sequencing errors, raw reads were error-corrected and collapsed into unique sequences using a nearest-neighbor algorithm that merged closely related sequences. To assign V, D and J gene segments, CDR3 sequences were aligned to IMGT reference sequences. For a sequence to be retained, at least a six-nucleotide match to both a V gene segment and a J gene segment was required. Rearrangements were classified as productive when the CDR3 lacked stop codons and remained in frame with V and J, and all other rearrangements were classified as non-productive. CDR3 was defined according to IMGT convention as the region running from the second conserved V-encoded cysteine to the conserved J-encoded phenylalanine. Sequences without an unambiguous match to a single V gene segment were excluded from the earlier analysis of over 500 of the donors. In an earlier analysis of 587 of the donors, V segments were called functional above 56.7% productive rearrangements and were called segregating when the between-donor standard deviation exceeded 5%. A statistical classification framework was built for diagnosing cytomegalovirus status from the catalog of TCR beta chain sequences. A later analysis assigned V and J genes by comparing TCR nucleotide sequences with IMGT/GENE-DB human TR gene sequences. The TCRdist pipeline was used in a later analysis to assign CDR3 sequences and most-parsimonious VDJ recombination scenarios. In a later analysis, each TCR beta chain was defined by its CDR3 amino acid sequence together with its V-gene family, and reads lacking a unique V-gene family were excluded. A later analysis removed 500 to 650 highly shared, low-generation-probability nucleotide sequences to deal with suspected cross-contamination and a sequencing artifact. For each public chain, a later analysis derived a clonal expansion index from normalized ranks of inferred template counts within each repertoire. A later analysis computed generation probabilities with a VDJ recombination model fitted to out-of-frame rearrangements, and checked the results against IGoR. Hypergeometric tests were used in a later analysis to score TCR-TCR, TCR-HLA and TCR-CMV co-occurrence, with a repertoire-size bias correction applied to the TCR pairs. To estimate false discovery rates, a later analysis permuted the HLA or CMV assignments 20 times. In a later analysis, co-occurring TCRs were grouped with DBSCAN, and TCRdist sequence similarity was added when clustering was performed within HLA-allele-positive subsets. Repertoires with fewer than 30,000 or more than 120,000 public chains were left out of co-occurrence clustering, as were about 5 repertoires with anomalous nucleotide sharing. TCRdb mirrors the immuneACCESS table, restricted to in-frame sequences. Some clones are absent from its copies; in checked studies, under half trace to an unresolved V gene, and the reason for the others is unknown. V and J calls plus clone size are reproduced from that table; the DNA served to infer D and trimming. The sample data list about 110,000 clones, and roughly 71% of these were observed just once. Roughly 11% of the sample goes to the ten largest clones.

The TCR was taken from a man between 40 and 49 years old in good health and CMV-seropositive. The sequenced sample was PBMCs. The sequence links TRBV29-1 to TRBJ2-1, and TRBD2 matches 8 of the central bases. The CDR3 protein is CSVRREAQPGQFF. The DNA reads as follows: TGCAGCGTTCGGCGGGAGGCCCAGCCAGGGCAGTTCTTC.